A selection of T cell receptor beta chains follows, all from one sample in a study of identifying expanded T cells in peripheral blood. Some clones are missing from TCRdb's copy, which holds only in-frame ones; the method was immunoSEQ multiplex PCR. The sample gives approximately 91,000 clones, about nine tenths of which show up once; around 3.6% is in the top ten. Sequencing input: blood. The receptors were gathered from a person aged 18 to 75 in good health. The CDR3 runs from the conserved cysteine through the conserved F or W. A D gene is named only where the DNA matches it firmly. Clone size appears in some rows only: once, few, many, or a class for an expanded clone.

j_call | v_call | d_call | clone_size | cdr3_aa | cdr3_nt
TRBJ2-2 | TRBV6-4 | - | - | CASSDGRAGTGELFF | TGTGCCAGCAGTGACGGCAGGGCGGGCACCGGGGAGCTGTTTTTT
TRBJ2-3 | TRBV27 | - | - | CASSLNGRTDTQYF | TGTGCCAGCAGTTTGAACGGGCGCACAGATACGCAGTATTTT
TRBJ1-6 | TRBV5-1 | - | - | CASSLGAGEDSPLHF | TGCGCCAGCAGCTTGGGGGCAGGGGAGGATTCACCCCTCCACTTT
TRBJ2-7 | TRBV5-5 | - | - | CASSLPDSGTTSYEQYF | TGTGCCAGCAGCTTGCCCGACTCCGGGACAACCAGTTACGAGCAGTACTTC
TRBJ1-5 | TRBV5-1 | - | - | CASSQYSNQPQHF | TGCGCCAGCAGCCAATATAGCAATCAGCCCCAGCATTTT
TRBJ1-1 | TRBV5-1 | - | - | CASSLGWGVSTEAFF | TGCGCCAGCAGCTTGGGGTGGGGGGTTTCCACTGAAGCTTTCTTT
TRBJ1-2 | TRBV30 | TRBD1 | once | CAWSDQGGGYTF | TGTGCCTGGAGTGATCAGGGGGGTGGCTACACCTTC
TRBJ2-5 | TRBV7-9 | TRBD1 | - | CASSLRGLYRQETQYF | TGTGCCAGCAGCTTAAGGGGGCTATACCGCCAAGAGACCCAGTACTTC
TRBJ1-3 | TRBV6-1 | - | - | CASSPTGLSGNTIYF | TGTGCCAGCAGTCCGACAGGCCTCTCTGGAAACACCATATATTTT
TRBJ1-1 | TRBV7-1 | TRBD1 | - | CASSLETGIEAFF | TGTGCCAGCAGCTTGGAGACAGGGATTGAAGCTTTCTTT
TRBJ2-2 | TRBV6-4 | - | - | CASSPQTSATGELFF | TGTGCCAGCAGTCCCCAGACTAGTGCGACCGGGGAGCTGTTTTTT